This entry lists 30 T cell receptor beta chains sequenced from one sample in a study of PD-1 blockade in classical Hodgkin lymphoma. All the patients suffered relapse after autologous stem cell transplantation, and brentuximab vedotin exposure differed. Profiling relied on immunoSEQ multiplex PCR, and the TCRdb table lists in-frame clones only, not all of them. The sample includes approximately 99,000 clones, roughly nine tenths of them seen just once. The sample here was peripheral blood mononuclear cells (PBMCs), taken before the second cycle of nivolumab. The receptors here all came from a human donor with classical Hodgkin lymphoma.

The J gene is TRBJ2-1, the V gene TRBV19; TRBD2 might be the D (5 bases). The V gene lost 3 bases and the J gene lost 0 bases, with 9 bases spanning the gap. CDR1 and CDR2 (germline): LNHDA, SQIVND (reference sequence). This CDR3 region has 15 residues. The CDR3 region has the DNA TGTGCCAGTAGTATCATAAGCGGCTCCTACAATGAGCAGTTCTTC. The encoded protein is CASSIISGSYNEQFF.

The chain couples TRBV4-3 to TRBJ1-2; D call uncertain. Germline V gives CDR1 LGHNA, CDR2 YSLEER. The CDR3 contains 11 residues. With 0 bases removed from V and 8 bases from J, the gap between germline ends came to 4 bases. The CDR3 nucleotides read TGCGCCAGCAGCCAAGAAGGGGGCTACACCTTC. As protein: CASSQEGGYTF.

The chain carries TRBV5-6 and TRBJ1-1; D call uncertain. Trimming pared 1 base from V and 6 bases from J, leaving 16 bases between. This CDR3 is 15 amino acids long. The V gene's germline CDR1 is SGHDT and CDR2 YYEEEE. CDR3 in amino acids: CASSLRAPPRPEAFF. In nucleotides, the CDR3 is TGTGCCAGCAGCTTGAGGGCCCCACCCCGTCCTGAAGCTTTCTTT.

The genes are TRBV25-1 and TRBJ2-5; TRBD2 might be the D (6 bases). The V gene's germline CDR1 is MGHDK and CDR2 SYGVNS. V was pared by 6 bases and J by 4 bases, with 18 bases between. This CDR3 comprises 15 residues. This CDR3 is CASRRIGTPSETQYF. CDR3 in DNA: TGTGCCAGCAGACGAATAGGGACTCCCTCAGAGACCCAGTACTTC.

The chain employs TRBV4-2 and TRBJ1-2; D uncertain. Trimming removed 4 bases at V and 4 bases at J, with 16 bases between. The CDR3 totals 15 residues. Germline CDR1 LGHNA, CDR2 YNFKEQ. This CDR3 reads CASSPEIGVGYGYTF. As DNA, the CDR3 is TGTGCCAGCAGCCCGGAGATTGGGGTCGGCTATGGCTACACCTTC.

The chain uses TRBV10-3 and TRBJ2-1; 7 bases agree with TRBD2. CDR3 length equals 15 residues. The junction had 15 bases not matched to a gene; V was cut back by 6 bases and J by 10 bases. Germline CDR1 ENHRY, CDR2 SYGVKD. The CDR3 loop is CAIRQPGEGLGEQFF. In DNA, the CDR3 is TGTGCCATCAGACAGCCGGGGGAGGGCCTAGGAGAGCAGTTCTTC.

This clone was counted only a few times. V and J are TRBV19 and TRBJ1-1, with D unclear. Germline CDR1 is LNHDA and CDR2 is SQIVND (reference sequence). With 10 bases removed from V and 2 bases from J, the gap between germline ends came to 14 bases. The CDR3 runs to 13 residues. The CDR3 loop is CATRMGGNTEAFF. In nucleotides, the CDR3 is TGTGCCACCCGAATGGGAGGAAACACTGAAGCTTTCTTT.

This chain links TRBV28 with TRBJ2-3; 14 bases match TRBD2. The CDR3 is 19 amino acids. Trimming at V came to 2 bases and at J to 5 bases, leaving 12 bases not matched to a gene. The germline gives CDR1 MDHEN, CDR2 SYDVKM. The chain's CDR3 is CASSLNLGLAGGTRDTQYF. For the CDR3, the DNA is TGTGCCAGCAGTTTAAACCTAGGACTAGCGGGGGGTACAAGAGATACGCAGTATTTT.

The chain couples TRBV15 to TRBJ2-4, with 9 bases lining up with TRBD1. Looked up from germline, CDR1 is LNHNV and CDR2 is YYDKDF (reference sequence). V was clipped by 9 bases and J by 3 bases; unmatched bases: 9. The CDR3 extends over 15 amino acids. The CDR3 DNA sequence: TGTGCCACTGCGGTGGGGACAGGGTTCAAAAACATTCAGTACTTC. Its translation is CATAVGTGFKNIQYF.

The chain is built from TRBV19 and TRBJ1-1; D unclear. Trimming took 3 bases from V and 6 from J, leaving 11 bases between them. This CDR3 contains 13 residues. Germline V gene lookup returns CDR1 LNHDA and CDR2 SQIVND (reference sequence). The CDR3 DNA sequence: TGTGCCAGTAGTATGTCAGGAGTGGCTGAAGCTTTCTTT. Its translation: CASSMSGVAEAFF. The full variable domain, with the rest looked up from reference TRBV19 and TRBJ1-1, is DGGITQSPKYLFRKEGQNVTLSCEQNLNHDAMYWYRQDPGQGLRLIYYSQIVNDFQKGDIAEGYSVSREKKESFPLTVTSAQKNPTAFYLCASSMSGVAEAFFGQGTRLTVV.

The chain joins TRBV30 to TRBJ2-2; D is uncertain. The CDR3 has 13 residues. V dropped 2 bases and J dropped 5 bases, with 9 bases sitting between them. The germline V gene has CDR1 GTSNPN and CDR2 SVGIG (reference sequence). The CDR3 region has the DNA TGTGCCTGGAGTTGGGCTAAAACCGGGGAGCTGTTTTTT. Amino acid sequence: CAWSWAKTGELFF.

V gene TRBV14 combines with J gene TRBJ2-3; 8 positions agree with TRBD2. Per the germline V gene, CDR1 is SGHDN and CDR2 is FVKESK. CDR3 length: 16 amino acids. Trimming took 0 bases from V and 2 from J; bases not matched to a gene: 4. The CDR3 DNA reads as TGTGCCAGCAGCCAAGACCTACTAGCGGCCACAGATACGCAGTATTTT. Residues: CASSQDLLAATDTQYF.

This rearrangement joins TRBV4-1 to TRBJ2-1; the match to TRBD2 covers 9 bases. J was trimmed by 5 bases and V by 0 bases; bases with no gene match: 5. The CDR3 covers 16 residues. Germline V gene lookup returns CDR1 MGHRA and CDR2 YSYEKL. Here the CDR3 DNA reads TGCGCCAGCAGCCAAGAACTAGCGGGCTTCAACAATGAGCAGTTCTTC. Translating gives CASSQELAGFNNEQFF.

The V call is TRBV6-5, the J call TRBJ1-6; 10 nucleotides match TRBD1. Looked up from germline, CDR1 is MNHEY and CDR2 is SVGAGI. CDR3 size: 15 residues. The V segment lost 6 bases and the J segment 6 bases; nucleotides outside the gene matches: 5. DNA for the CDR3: TGTGCCAGCAGCGGGGGACAGGGGTTTAATTCACCCCTCCACTTT. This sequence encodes CASSGGQGFNSPLHF.

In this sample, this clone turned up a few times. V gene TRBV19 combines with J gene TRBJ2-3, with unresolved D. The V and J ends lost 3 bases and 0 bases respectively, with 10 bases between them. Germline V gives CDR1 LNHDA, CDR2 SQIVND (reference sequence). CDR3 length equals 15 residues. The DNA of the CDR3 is TGTGCCAGTAGTATTAGATTAACTAGCACAGATACGCAGTATTTT. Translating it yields CASSIRLTSTDTQYF.

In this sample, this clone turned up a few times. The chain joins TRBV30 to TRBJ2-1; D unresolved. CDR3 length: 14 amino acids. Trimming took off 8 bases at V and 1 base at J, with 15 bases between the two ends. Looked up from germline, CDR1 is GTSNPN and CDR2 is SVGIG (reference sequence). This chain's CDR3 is CAGRLEPSYNEQFF. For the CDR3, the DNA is TGTGCCGGAAGATTAGAACCTTCCTACAATGAGCAGTTCTTC.

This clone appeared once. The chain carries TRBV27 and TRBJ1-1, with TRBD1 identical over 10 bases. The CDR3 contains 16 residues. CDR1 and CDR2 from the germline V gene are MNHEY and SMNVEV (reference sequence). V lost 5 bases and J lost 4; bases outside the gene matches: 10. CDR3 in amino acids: CASSPQTGGWGTEAFF. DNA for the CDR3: TGTGCCAGCAGTCCCCAGACAGGGGGCTGGGGCACTGAAGCTTTCTTT.

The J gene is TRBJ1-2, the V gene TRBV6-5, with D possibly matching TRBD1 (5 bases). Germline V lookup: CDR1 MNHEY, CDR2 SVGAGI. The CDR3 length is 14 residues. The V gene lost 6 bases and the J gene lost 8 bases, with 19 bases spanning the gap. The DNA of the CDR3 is TGTGCCAGCAGCCCCAGGTGGGGGACGCGGGGCTACACCTTC. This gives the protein CASSPRWGTRGYTF.

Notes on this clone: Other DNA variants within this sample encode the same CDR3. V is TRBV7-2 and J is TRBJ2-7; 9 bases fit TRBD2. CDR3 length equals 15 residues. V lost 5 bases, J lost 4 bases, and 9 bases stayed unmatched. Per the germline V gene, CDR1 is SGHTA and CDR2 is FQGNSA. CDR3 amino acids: CASSLGLARSYEQYF. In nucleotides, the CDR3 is TGTGCCAGCAGCCTTGGACTAGCGAGGTCTTACGAGCAGTACTTC.

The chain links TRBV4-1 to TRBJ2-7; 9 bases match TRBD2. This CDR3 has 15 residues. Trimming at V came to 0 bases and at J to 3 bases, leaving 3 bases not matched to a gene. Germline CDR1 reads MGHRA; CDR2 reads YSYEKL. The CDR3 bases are TGCGCCAGCAGCCAAGATGGGACTAGCTACTACGAGCAGTACTTC. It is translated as CASSQDGTSYYEQYF.

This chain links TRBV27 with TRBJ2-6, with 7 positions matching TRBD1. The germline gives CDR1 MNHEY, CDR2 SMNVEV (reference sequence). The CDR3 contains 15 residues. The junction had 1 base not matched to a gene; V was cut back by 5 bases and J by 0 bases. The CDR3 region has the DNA TGTGCCAGCAGTGGACAGGTCTCTGGGGCCAACGTCCTGACTTTC. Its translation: CASSGQVSGANVLTF.

The CDR3 here is CASSNVAGANTGELFF. The CDR3 bases are TGTGCCAGCAGCAATGTAGCGGGAGCCAACACCGGGGAGCTGTTTTTT. V is TRBV5-5 and J is TRBJ2-2; 9 bases map to TRBD2. Germline CDR1 is SGHKS and CDR2 is YYEKEE (reference sequence). The trim removed 4 bases at V and 2 bases at J, leaving 6 bases unmatched. This CDR3 spans 16 amino acids.

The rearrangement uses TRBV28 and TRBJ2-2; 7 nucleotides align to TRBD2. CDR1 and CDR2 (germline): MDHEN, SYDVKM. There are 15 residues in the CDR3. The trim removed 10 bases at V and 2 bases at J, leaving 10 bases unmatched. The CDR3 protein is CAITAGVGNTGELFF. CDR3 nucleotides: TGTGCCATTACCGCGGGAGTGGGTAACACCGGGGAGCTGTTTTTT. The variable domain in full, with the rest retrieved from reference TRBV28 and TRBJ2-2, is DVKVTQSSRYLVKRTGEKVFLECVQDMDHENMFWYRQDPGLGLRLIYFSYDVKMKEKGDIPEGYSVSREKKERFSLILESASTNQTSMYLCAITAGVGNTGELFFGEGSRLTVL.

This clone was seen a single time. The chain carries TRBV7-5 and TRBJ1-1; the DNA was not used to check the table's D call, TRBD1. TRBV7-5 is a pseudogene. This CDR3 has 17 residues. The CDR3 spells CARSLGRAGLDDTEAFF. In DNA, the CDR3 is TGTGCCAGAAGCTTAGGAAGGGCAGGGTTGGATGACACTGAAGCTTTCTTT.

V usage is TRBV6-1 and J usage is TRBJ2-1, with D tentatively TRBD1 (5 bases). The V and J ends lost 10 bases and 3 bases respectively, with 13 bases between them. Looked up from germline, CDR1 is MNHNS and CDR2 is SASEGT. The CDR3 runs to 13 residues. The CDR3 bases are TGTGCCAACCGACAGCTAGTCTACAATGAGCAGTTCTTC. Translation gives CANRQLVYNEQFF.

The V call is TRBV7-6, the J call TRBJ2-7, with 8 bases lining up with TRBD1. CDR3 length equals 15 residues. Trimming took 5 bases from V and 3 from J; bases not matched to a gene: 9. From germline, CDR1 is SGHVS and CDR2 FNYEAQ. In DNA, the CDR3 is TGTGCCAGCAGCCCGCAGGGGGCAGAGGGCTACGAGCAGTACTTC. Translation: CASSPQGAEGYEQYF.

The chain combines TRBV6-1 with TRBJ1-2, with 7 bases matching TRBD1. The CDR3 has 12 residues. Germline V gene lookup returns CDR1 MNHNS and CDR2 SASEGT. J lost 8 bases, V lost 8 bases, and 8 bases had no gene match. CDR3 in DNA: TGTGCCAGCTCAGGGGACAGCCTGGGCTACACCTTC. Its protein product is CASSGDSLGYTF.

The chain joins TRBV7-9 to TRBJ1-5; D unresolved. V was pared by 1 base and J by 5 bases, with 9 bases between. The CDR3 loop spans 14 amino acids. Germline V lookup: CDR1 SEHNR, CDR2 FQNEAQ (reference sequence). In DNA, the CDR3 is TGTGCCAGCAGCTTAGTCGGAGGGCATCAGCCCCAGCATTTT. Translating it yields CASSLVGGHQPQHF.

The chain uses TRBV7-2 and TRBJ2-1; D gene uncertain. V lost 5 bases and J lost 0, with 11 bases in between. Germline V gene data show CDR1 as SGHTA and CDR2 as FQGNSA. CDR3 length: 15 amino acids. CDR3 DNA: TGTGCCAGCAGCGCAGTTAAGAGCTCCTACAATGAGCAGTTCTTC. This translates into CASSAVKSSYNEQFF.

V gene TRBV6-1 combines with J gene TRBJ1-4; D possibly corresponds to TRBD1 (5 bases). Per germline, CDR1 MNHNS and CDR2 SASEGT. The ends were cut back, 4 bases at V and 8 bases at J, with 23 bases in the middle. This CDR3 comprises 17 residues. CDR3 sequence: CASSARVITGESEKLFF. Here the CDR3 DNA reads TGTGCCAGCAGTGCGAGAGTTATAACAGGAGAATCGGAAAAACTGTTTTTT.